This TCR beta chain originates from a study of identical twins. Study results and caveats: Out-of-frame alpha sequences common to twins were enriched for low generation probability.

TCRdb re-called the 5' RACE reads with MiXCR, one entry per CDR3 protein. The repertoire holds under 800,000 distinct CDR3 sequences, with over 20% as singletons. With respect to this clonotype: Antigen unknown.

The sample was also linked to a second study, of T cells expressing NK-cell markers. That paper states: The study drew TCR beta repertoires from sorted CD3+CD56+NKG2C+, CD3+CD56+NKG2C- and CD3+CD56-NKG2C+ T cells. With respect to HCMV, seven of the eight sequenced donors were seropositive, and one was seronegative. The same clonotypes also predominated in the CD3+CD56-NKG2C+ fraction of several donors.

The TCR comes from a woman in her late teens or twenties in good health. The sequencing sample was made of PBMCs.

As DNA, the CDR3 is TGTGCCAGCGGAATTAGGGGACAAGAGACCCAGTACTTC. Translating gives CASGIRGQETQYF. This chain joins TRBV12-3 or TRBV12-4 and TRBJ2-5; maybe TRBD1 (5 bases). The V and J ends lost 8 bases and 2 bases respectively, with 12 bases between them. The CDR3 spans 13 residues.